The rows below give T cell receptor beta chains drawn from one sample of a study of shared clonotypes between healthy human individuals. The method was immunoSEQ multiplex PCR; TCRdb's version includes in-frame clones alone and lacks a portion of them. The sample carries about 580,000 clones, about 98% recorded once. The sequencing input was naive CD8+ T cells sorted from blood. The receptor source for this set is a man younger than 40 in good health. Each CDR3 is given with its conserved first and last residue. D genes are given only for firm matches.

TRBJ1-4,TRBV7-9,NA,CASSPTRPPGNEKLFF
TRBJ2-3,TRBV10-3,NA,CAISAIERTDTQYF
TRBJ2-7,TRBV5-6,NA,CASSLVDSAYEQYF
TRBJ2-7,TRBV9,NA,CASSVAPGTIYEQYF
TRBJ2-1,TRBV2,NA,CASSVGKSSYNEQFF
TRBJ2-1,TRBV6-1,NA,CASSDTWGNEQFF
TRBJ2-7,TRBV15,NA,CATSVALTYEQYF
TRBJ1-1,TRBV4-1,NA,CASSQAGLEAFF
TRBJ1-5,TRBV7-8,TRBD1,CASRMGPQGASNQPQHF
TRBJ1-2,TRBV10-3,TRBD1,CAISGQGWDYGYTF
TRBJ2-1,TRBV14,NA,CASSRLLRRGDSNEQFF
TRBJ2-7,TRBV27,NA,CASSPSAWGHEQYF
TRBJ2-7,TRBV5-8,TRBD1,CASSPYRGPIYEQYF
TRBJ2-7,TRBV15,TRBD1,CATSSPGQGTSSYEQYF
TRBJ2-3,TRBV15,NA,CATSGTSTDTQYF
TRBJ1-2,TRBV7-9,NA,CASSSAVQGAYTF
TRBJ2-3,TRBV5-1,NA,CASSFRDSTDTQYF
TRBJ2-1,TRBV7-9,NA,CASSFKTAAYNEQFF
TRBJ2-2,TRBV10-2,NA,CASRRGGNTGELFF
TRBJ2-1,TRBV30,NA,CASDSYNEQFF
TRBJ1-2,TRBV5-5,NA,CASSLAGDNYGYTF
TRBJ2-7,TRBV2,NA,CASSGSYEQYF
TRBJ1-3,TRBV2,NA,CASSEGWPGNTIYF
TRBJ1-1,TRBV2,NA,CASSSSGPTMNTEAFF
TRBJ1-4,TRBV7-9,NA,CASGRTGSTLNEKLFF
TRBJ2-1,TRBV29-1,NA,CSVSQSSYNEQFF
TRBJ2-5,TRBV11-2,NA,CASSPRNRDQETQYF
TRBJ2-7,TRBV28,NA,CASRPVGISYEQYF
TRBJ2-7,TRBV9,NA,CASKPSPALYEQYF
TRBJ2-7,TRBV10-3,TRBD1,CAISELHGTGTSDEQYF
TRBJ2-1,TRBV11-2,NA,CASSTFYNEQFF
TRBJ2-7,TRBV30,NA,CAWSESYEQYF
TRBJ1-4,TRBV7-6,NA,CASSGAGGYYEKLFF
TRBJ2-1,TRBV7-8,NA,CASSLGQDSYYYNEQFF
TRBJ2-3,TRBV29-1,NA,CSVEGRGGSTDTQYF
TRBJ2-2,TRBV9,TRBD2,CASSGPGPGTSGRIAGELFF
TRBJ2-7,TRBV6-1,TRBD2,CASSARLALYEQYF